The rows below give T cell receptor beta chains drawn from one sample of a study of T cells in Graves' hyperthyroidism and ophthalmopathy. Each CDR3 protein gets one entry after TCRdb re-called the multiplex PCR reads with MiXCR. The sample carries 250,000 to 400,000 distinct CDR3 sequences, about 13% recorded once. Sample: blood. All receptors come from a woman aged 40 to 50 with Graves' ophthalmopathy. CDR3s include the opening cysteine and the closing phenylalanine or tryptophan. A D gene is named only where the DNA matches it firmly. Clone size is given for some rows only: seen once, a few or many times, or a class if the clone is expanded.

TGTGCCAGCGCCGGGACAGGGCGAAATCAGCCCCAGCATTTT,CASAGTGRNQPQHF,TRBD1,TRBJ1-5,TRBV25-1,many
TGCAGTGCCCCAACCAGGGGGTACGCTGAAGCTTTCTTT,CSAPTRGYAEAFF,TRBD1,TRBJ1-1,TRBV20-1,many
TGCAGTGCTACAGCGGGAGTTGTTGAGCAGTTCTTC,CSATAGVVEQFF,TRBD2,TRBJ2-1,TRBV20-1,many
TGTGCCAGCTCACCTATCTGGCAGATGAACACTGAAGCTTTCTTT,CASSPIWQMNTEAFF,NA,TRBJ1-1,TRBV18,many
TGTGCCAGCAGCCAGAACACCGGGGAGCTGTTTTTT,CASSQNTGELFF,NA,TRBJ2-2,TRBV12-3/TRBV12-4,many
TGTGCCATCAGCCAGGGCAGGACCAGAGGGGAGTACTTC,CAISQGRTRGEYF,NA,TRBJ2-5,TRBV3-1,NA
TGCGCCAGCAGCTTGACAGGGCAGAGCGCAGATACGCAGTATTTT,CASSLTGQSADTQYF,NA,TRBJ2-3,TRBV5-1,many
TGTGCCAGCAGTGGACTAGCGCAAGGTGAGCAGTACTTC,CASSGLAQGEQYF,TRBD2,TRBJ2-7,TRBV5-6,NA
TGCAGCGTTTCACGCACGGGCAACTATGGCTACACCTTC,CSVSRTGNYGYTF,NA,TRBJ1-2,TRBV29-1,NA
TGTGCCAGCAGCCAAGAACCCATTGTGTTCTCCGGCAACACAGATACGCAGTATTTT,CASSQEPIVFSGNTDTQYF,NA,TRBJ2-3,TRBV14,many
TGTGCCAGCAGTTTGACAGGGGACTTGAACTATGGCTACACCTTC,CASSLTGDLNYGYTF,TRBD1,TRBJ1-2,TRBV5-5,many
TGCGCCAGCAGCCAAGCCATCGCTGGACAGGGGCTTCCTGAAGCTTTCTTT,CASSQAIAGQGLPEAFF,TRBD1,TRBJ1-1,TRBV4-1,NA
TGTGCCAGCAGCCAAGTTCCTAGCAGTCGGTACAATGAGCAGTTCTTC,CASSQVPSSRYNEQFF,NA,TRBJ2-1,TRBV3-1,many
TGCGCCAGCAGCTTACTAGCGGGGGCAGACAATGAGCAGTTCTTC,CASSLLAGADNEQFF,TRBD2,TRBJ2-1,TRBV5-1,NA
TGTGCCAGCAGTCTTAGCAGGGGGACATCCTATGGCTACACCTTC,CASSLSRGTSYGYTF,TRBD1,TRBJ1-2,TRBV6-1,few
TGTGCCAGCAGCCGACTAGCGGGGGGGGAAGAGACCCAGTACTTC,CASSRLAGGEETQYF,TRBD2,TRBJ2-5,TRBV4-2,few
TGCGCCAGCAACGCCTCGGGGGTACTAGCCAAAAACATTCAGTACTTC,CASNASGVLAKNIQYF,NA,TRBJ2-4,TRBV10-1,NA
TGTGCCAGCACACTTAGCGGGTCCCAAGAGACCCAGTACTTC,CASTLSGSQETQYF,TRBD2,TRBJ2-5,TRBV5-5,few
TGTGCCAGCAGCTTAGCAGCGGGGGCGCGTCACGAGCAGTACTTC,CASSLAAGARHEQYF,TRBD2,TRBJ2-7,TRBV7-9,many
TGCAGTGCGCAGGGGGCAGGGGGCACAACAGATACGCAGTATTTT,CSAQGAGGTTDTQYF,TRBD1,TRBJ2-3,TRBV20-1,few
TGTGCCAGCAGTGAAGAAGCCAAAACACACGATTCTGGAAACACCATATATTTT,CASSEEAKTHDSGNTIYF,NA,TRBJ1-3,TRBV2,many
TGTGCCAGCAGCCAGGGACAGGAGAATTCACCCCTCCACTTT,CASSQGQENSPLHF,TRBD1,TRBJ1-6,TRBV6-1,many
TGCAGTGCTGCCAATAGTTGGGCTGGACACCCCGGAGAGCAGTACTTC,CSAANSWAGHPGEQYF,NA,TRBJ2-7,TRBV20-1,many
TGTGCCAGCAGCCCAGCAGGGTTCAACACTGAAGCTTTCTTT,CASSPAGFNTEAFF,NA,TRBJ1-1,TRBV3-1,many
TGTGCCAGCAGGAAGGACAGGGGAGCCGGGGAGCTGTTTTTT,CASRKDRGAGELFF,TRBD1,TRBJ2-2,TRBV6-1,many
TGCAGTGCTAGAGATGTTCTAGCGGGGGCCACGAACACCGGGGAGCTGTTTTTT,CSARDVLAGATNTGELFF,TRBD2,TRBJ2-2,TRBV20-1,once
TGCAGTGCTAGAGATAGTCGGATCTTAGGGGCTTTCTTT,CSARDSRILGAFF,NA,TRBJ1-1,TRBV20-1,many
TGTGCCAGCAGCTTACACGGGGCCCAAGAGACCCAGTACTTC,CASSLHGAQETQYF,NA,TRBJ2-5,TRBV7-4,many
TGTGCCAGCAGTTTATCCCCAGGATTGAACACTGAAGCTTTCTTT,CASSLSPGLNTEAFF,NA,TRBJ1-1,TRBV28,many
TGTGCCAGCCGTCTCGACGGGGAGCTGTTTTTT,CASRLDGELFF,NA,TRBJ2-2,TRBV5-8,NA
TGTGCCAGCAGCCATCGACAGAGCTCCTACAATGAGCAGTTCTTC,CASSHRQSSYNEQFF,NA,TRBJ2-1,TRBV6-1,NA
TGTGCCAGCAGCTTATCTGCCGGGAGTTACAATGAGCAGTTCTTC,CASSLSAGSYNEQFF,NA,TRBJ2-1,TRBV7-2,many
TGTGCCAGCAGCTCCCACAGGGTTTCCCTCGGCACAGATACGCAGTATTTT,CASSSHRVSLGTDTQYF,NA,TRBJ2-3,TRBV9,NA
TGTGCCAGCAGTCCATCTACAGGGGTTTCCTACGAGCAGTACTTC,CASSPSTGVSYEQYF,TRBD1,TRBJ2-7,TRBV27,NA
TGTGCCAGCAGACCCGGTGGTGGGAATCAGCCCCAGCATTTT,CASRPGGGNQPQHF,NA,TRBJ1-5,TRBV12-3/TRBV12-4,many
TGTGCCAGCAGCCCCCTCCGGGACCGGGGTACCGAGACCCAGTACTTC,CASSPLRDRGTETQYF,NA,TRBJ2-5,TRBV5-6,few
TGTGCCTGGAGCTATACCGGGACAGGCTTATATGGCTACACCTTC,CAWSYTGTGLYGYTF,TRBD1,TRBJ1-2,TRBV30,few
TGTGCTAGCAGCTGTTCGATCGACAGGGGTTTTTATAGCAATCAGCCCCAGCATTTT,CASSCSIDRGFYSNQPQHF,TRBD1,TRBJ1-5,TRBV7-7,many
TGTGCCAGCGCTAAAGACCAAGAGACCCAGTACTTC,CASAKDQETQYF,NA,TRBJ2-5,TRBV11-2,many
TGTGCCAGCGGGATTGGGACAGGATCCTACGAGCAGTACTTC,CASGIGTGSYEQYF,TRBD1,TRBJ2-7,TRBV3-1,many
TGTGCCACTAGGATAGGGGAGGCCGGGGAGCTGTTTTTT,CATRIGEAGELFF,NA,TRBJ2-2,TRBV24-1,NA
TGTGCCAGCCAAGGGGGCCCTGAAGCTTTCTTT,CASQGGPEAFF,TRBD1,TRBJ1-1,TRBV27,many
TGTGCCAGCGTCCGGAGGGTAAGGGAGACCCAGTACTTC,CASVRRVRETQYF,NA,TRBJ2-5,TRBV2,many
TGTGCCAGCAGCTACCGGGACAGGGAGGTGGAGACCCAGTACTTC,CASSYRDREVETQYF,TRBD1,TRBJ2-5,TRBV5-8,NA